This TCR beta chain is drawn from a study of T cells in Graves' hyperthyroidism and ophthalmopathy. Study-wide results and limits: Most expanded thyroid clonotypes above 0.001 recurred in blood. In validation, the model predicted ophthalmopathy. These predictions came a median roughly 7.1 months before onset. Ophthalmopathy was separated from stable hyperthyroidism by a 13 V-J model.

Authors of the study amplified TCR beta CDR3 regions from RNA transcripts. HTBI primers drove first-round RT-PCR of the TCR CDR3. MiXCR was run by TCRdb on the multiplex PCR reads, yielding one entry per CDR3 protein. The top ten hold under 35% of the sample, which has 600,000 to 650,000 distinct CDR3 sequences, less than 25% seen once. Fresh peripheral blood, under 11 ml, yielded the PBMCs. The CDR3 consists of 18 residues. Germline CDR1 and CDR2: MNHNS and SASEGT. V shed 6 bases, J shed 0 bases, and the junction held 11 bases outside the gene matches. In this sample, this clonotype turned up many times. Its matching antigen is unknown.

The TCR was taken from a man under 40 with Graves' ophthalmopathy. Sequenced input: blood. The chain links TRBV6-1 to TRBJ1-5, with TRBD1 identical over 10 bases. The CDR3 DNA reads TGTGCCAGCAGATCCTTGGGGACAGGGGCAGGTAGCAATCAGCCCCAGCATTTT. Translated: CASRSLGTGAGSNQPQHF.